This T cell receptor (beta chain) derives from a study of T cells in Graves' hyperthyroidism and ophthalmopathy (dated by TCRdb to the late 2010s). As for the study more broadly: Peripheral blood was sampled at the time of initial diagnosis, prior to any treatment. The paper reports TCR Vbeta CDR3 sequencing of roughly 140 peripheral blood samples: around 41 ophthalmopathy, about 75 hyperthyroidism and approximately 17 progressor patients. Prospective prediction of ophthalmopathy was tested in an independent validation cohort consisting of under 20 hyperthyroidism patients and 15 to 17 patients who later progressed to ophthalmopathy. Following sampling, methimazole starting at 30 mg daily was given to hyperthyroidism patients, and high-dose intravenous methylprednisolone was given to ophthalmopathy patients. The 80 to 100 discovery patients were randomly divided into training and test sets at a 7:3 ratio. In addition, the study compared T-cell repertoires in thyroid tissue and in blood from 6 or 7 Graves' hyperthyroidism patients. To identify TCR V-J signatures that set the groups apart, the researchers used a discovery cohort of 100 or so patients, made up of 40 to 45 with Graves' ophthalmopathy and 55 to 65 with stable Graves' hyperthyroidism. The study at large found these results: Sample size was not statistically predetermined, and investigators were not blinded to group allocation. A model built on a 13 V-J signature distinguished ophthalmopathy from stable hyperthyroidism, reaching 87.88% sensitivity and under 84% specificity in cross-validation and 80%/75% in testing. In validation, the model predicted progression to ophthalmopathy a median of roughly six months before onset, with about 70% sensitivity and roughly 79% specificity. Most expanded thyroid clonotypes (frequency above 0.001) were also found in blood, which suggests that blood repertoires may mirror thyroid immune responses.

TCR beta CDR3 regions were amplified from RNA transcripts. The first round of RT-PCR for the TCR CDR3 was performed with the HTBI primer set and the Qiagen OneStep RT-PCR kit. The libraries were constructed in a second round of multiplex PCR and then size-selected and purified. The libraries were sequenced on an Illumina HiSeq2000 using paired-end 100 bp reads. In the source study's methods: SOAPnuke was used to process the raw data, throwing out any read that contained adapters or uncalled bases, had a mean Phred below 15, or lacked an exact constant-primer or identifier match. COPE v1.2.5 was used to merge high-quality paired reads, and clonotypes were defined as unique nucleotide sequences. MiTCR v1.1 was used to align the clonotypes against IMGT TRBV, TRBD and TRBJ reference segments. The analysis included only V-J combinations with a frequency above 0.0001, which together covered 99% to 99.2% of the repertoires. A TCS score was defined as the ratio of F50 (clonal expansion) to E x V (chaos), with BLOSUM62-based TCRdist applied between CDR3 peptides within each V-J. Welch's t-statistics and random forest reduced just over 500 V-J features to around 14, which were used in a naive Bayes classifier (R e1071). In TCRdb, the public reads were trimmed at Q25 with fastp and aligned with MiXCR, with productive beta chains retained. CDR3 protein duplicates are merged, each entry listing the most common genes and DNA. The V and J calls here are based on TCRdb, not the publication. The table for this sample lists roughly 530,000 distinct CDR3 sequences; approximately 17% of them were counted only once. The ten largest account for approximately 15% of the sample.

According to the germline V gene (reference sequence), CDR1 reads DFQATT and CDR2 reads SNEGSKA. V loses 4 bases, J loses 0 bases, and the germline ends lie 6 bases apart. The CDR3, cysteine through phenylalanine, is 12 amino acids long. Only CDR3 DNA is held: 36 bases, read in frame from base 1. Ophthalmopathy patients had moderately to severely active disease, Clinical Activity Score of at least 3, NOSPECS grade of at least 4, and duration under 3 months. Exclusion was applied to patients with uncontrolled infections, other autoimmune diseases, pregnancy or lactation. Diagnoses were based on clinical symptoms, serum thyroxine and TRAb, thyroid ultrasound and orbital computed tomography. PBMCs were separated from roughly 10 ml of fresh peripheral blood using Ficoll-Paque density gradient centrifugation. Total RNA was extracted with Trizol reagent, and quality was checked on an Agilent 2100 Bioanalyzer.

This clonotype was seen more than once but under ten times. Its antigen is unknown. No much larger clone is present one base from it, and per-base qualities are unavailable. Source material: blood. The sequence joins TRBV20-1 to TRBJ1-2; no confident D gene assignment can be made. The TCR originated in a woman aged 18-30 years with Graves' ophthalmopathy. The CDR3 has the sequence CSATLANYGYTF. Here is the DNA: TGCAGTGCTACACTAGCTAACTATGGCTACACCTTC.